This TCR beta chain was profiled in a study of blood T cell repertoires in COVID-19. The overall study: The analysed material was cDNA or gDNA that came from T cells, B-cell-depleted T cells, or PBMCs.

Authors' data handling: It was from reference gene primer amplification that nucleated cell counts were estimated. Profiling relied on immunoSEQ multiplex PCR, and the TCRdb table lists in-frame clones only, not all of them. V and J calls plus clone size are reproduced from that table; the DNA served to infer D and trimming. The repertoire includes tens of thousands of clones, approximately 80% of them detected once, and over 9.5% sits in the top ten. V lost 7 bases to trimming and J lost 2 bases; unmatched junction nucleotides: 10. Germline CDR1 reads LNHDA; CDR2 reads SQIVND (reference sequence). The CDR3 consists of 16 residues.

The chain couples TRBV19 to TRBJ2-2; 7 nucleotides line up with TRBD2. This clonotype originated in a human donor in a cohort sampled during active COVID-19. Sequencing used peripheral blood. The CDR3 reads CASNRGGGANTGELFF. In DNA form, the CDR3 reads TGTGCCAGTAACCGGGGCGGGGGAGCTAACACCGGGGAGCTGTTTTTT.